Presented here are 21 T cell receptor beta chains from one specimen sequenced in a study of T cells in Graves' hyperthyroidism and ophthalmopathy. It was RNA transcripts that yielded the amplified TCR beta CDR3 regions. A first-round RT-PCR of the TCR CDR3 used the HTBI primer set. TCRdb processed the multiplex PCR reads anew with MiXCR; each CDR3 protein has one entry. The table shows a few hundred thousand distinct CDR3 sequences, with 46% occurring only once. The sequenced material came from peripheral blood or thyroid tissue (not recorded which). Source of these receptors: an adult woman with Graves' disease, either hyperthyroidism or ophthalmopathy (not recorded which).

This clonotype was found many times. This chain uses TRBV6-1 with TRBJ2-7; 8 positions agree with TRBD2. The CDR3 length is 17 residues. The germline V gene encodes CDR1 MNHNS and CDR2 SASEGT. The junction had 9 bases not matched to a gene; V was cut back by 2 bases and J by 0 bases. The CDR3 nucleotides are TGTGCCAGCAGTGAACTGGGACTAGGATCGAGCTCCTACGAGCAGTACTTC. Translation: CASSELGLGSSSYEQYF.

On this clonotype: The junction differs from germline at one of its ends, possibly a read error. The chain employs TRBV27 and TRBJ2-7; 8 bases are shared with TRBD2. This CDR3 region has 12 residues. Germline V gene lookup returns CDR1 MNHEY and CDR2 SMNVEV (reference sequence). The CDR3 here is CVSSRGGYEQYF. The CDR3 DNA sequence: TGTGTCAGCAGTCGGGGGGGGTACGAGCAGTACTTC.

This clonotype was observed many times. This chain connects TRBV24-1 to TRBJ1-5, with 7 bases that match TRBD1. The CDR3 runs 13 residues. Per the germline V gene, CDR1 is KGHDR and CDR2 is SFDVKD. J gave up 3 bases and V 9 bases, and 4 bases lay outside the gene matches. The CDR3 bases are TGTGCCACCGGGGGACAGAACAATCAGCCCCAGCATTTT. The encoded protein is CATGGQNNQPQHF.

At least ten counts were recorded for this clonotype. The chain uses TRBV12-3 or TRBV12-4 and TRBJ2-5, with 8 positions matching TRBD2. With V trimmed by 2 bases and J by 4 bases, 6 bases remained unmatched. CDR3 size: 15 residues. Here the CDR3 reads CASSLRSGSGETQYF. The CDR3 region has the DNA TGTGCCAGCAGTTTAAGGAGCGGGAGCGGAGAGACCCAGTACTTC.

This chain uses TRBV4-3 with TRBJ2-7, with D unclear. Trimming removed 1 base from V and 2 bases from J, with 15 bases in between. The germline V gene encodes CDR1 LGHNA and CDR2 YSLEER. This CDR3 spans 16 amino acids. The CDR3 DNA is TGCGCCAGCAGCCAAGGTGCGGAAGGTTCTCCCTACGAGCAGTACTTC. It specifies CASSQGAEGSPYEQYF.

The chain joins TRBV6-1 to TRBJ1-1; D is unclear. In germline, CDR1 is MNHNS, CDR2 SASEGT. The CDR3 length is 17 residues. V was cut by 4 bases and J by 5 bases, with 23 bases left in between. The CDR3 protein is CASSVERTGRYLTEAFF. DNA of the CDR3: TGTGCCAGCAGTGTGGAACGTACCGGGAGATATTTAACTGAAGCTTTCTTT.

This clonotype showed up many times. V gene TRBV7-8 combines with J gene TRBJ2-7; 7 bases agree with TRBD1. The germline V gene has CDR1 SGHVS and CDR2 FQNEAQ. This CDR3 has 13 amino acids. V was clipped by 5 bases and J by 3 bases; unmatched bases: 4. CDR3 sequence (DNA): TGTGCCAGCAGCCAGGGGACAGTCTACGAGCAGTACTTC. Translated: CASSQGTVYEQYF.

As to this clonotype: One end of the junction fails to match germline, which may point to a read error. V usage is TRBV19 and J usage is TRBJ2-7, with 8 bases matching TRBD1. This CDR3 has 15 amino acids. Germline assignment: CDR1 LNHDA and CDR2 SQIVND (reference sequence). CDR3 amino acids: CASSKGDRGTGELYF. CDR3 bases: TGTGCCAGTAGTAAGGGTGACAGGGGCACCGGGGAGCTGTACTTC.

This clonotype has at least ten counts. The gene calls are TRBV7-2 and TRBJ2-2, with unresolved D. The V end was cut by 8 bases, the J end by 1 base, with 14 bases between. CDR1 and CDR2 (germline): SGHTA, FQGNSA. The CDR3 is 15 residues long. CDR3 sequence: CASVTYPRNTGELFF. The CDR3, as DNA: TGTGCCAGCGTCACTTATCCCCGGAACACCGGGGAGCTGTTTTTT.

This clonotype was recorded at least ten times. The V call is TRBV30, the J call TRBJ1-6; D not resolved. Trimming shortened V by 5 bases and J by 10 bases, and 15 bases separated the two germline ends. Germline V gene sequence: CDR1 GTSNPN, CDR2 SVGIG (reference sequence). The CDR3 runs 13 residues. CDR3 protein: CAWDIGRRSPLHF. The CDR3 region has the DNA TGTGCCTGGGATATAGGGAGACGATCACCCCTCCACTTT.

This clonotype has ten or more counts. The chain employs TRBV7-2 and TRBJ1-5; 8 nucleotides align to TRBD1. V gave up 5 bases and J gave up 1 base; unmatched junction bases: 10. Germline CDR1 is SGHTA and CDR2 is FQGNSA. CDR3 size: 17 residues. CDR3 in DNA: TGTGCCAGCAGCATAAAATGGACAGGGAAGAGCAATCAGCCCCAGCATTTT. It codes for CASSIKWTGKSNQPQHF.

Many counts were recorded for this clonotype. V usage is TRBV6-5 and J usage is TRBJ2-7; weak D call: TRBD1 (7 bases). The length of the CDR3 is 14 residues. V shed 6 bases and J shed 4 bases, with 16 bases lying between them. Germline assignment: CDR1 MNHEY and CDR2 SVGAGI. The CDR3 protein is CASSLDRRGYEQYF. The CDR3 region has the DNA TGTGCCAGCAGCCTGGACAGGCGGGGTTACGAGCAGTACTTC.

Many counts were recorded for this clonotype. The chain is built from TRBV2 and TRBJ2-5; 12 nucleotides line up with TRBD2. Germline assignment: CDR1 SNHLY and CDR2 FYNNEI. The CDR3 runs to 15 residues. The V segment lost 6 bases and the J segment 5 bases; nucleotides outside the gene matches: 7. The CDR3 protein is CASRTASGGAETQYF. CDR3 bases: TGTGCCAGCAGAACCGCTAGCGGGGGGGCGGAGACCCAGTACTTC.

This clonotype was seen more than once but under ten times. This rearrangement joins TRBV10-3 to TRBJ1-1; D unresolved. Germline CDR1 and CDR2: ENHRY and SYGVKD. Trimming took off 10 bases at V and 3 bases at J, with 15 bases between the two ends. This CDR3 has 13 amino acids. Here the CDR3 reads CATTRTADTEAFF. The CDR3 DNA follows: TGTGCCACGACCCGGACGGCCGACACTGAAGCTTTCTTT.

This clonotype was seen a handful of times. The gene calls are TRBV29-1 and TRBJ2-2; D call uncertain. The V gene lost 8 bases and the J gene lost 4 bases, with 11 bases spanning the gap. The CDR3 extends over 12 amino acids. Germline-derived CDR1 and CDR2 are SQVTM and ANQGSEA. The CDR3, as DNA: TGCAGCTCCCAGACGAGCACCGGGGAGCTGTTTTTT. It specifies CSSQTSTGELFF.

The rearrangement joins TRBV11-2 to TRBJ2-7; 8 bases are a match to TRBD2. Germline loops: CDR1 SGHAT, CDR2 FQNNGV. V gave up 2 bases and J gave up 6 bases; unmatched junction bases: 12. The CDR3 extends over 16 amino acids. CDR3 DNA: TGTGCCAGCAGCTTATTCGGCGGGGGGACGTTCCTCGAGCAGTACTTC. The encoded protein is CASSLFGGGTFLEQYF.

V and J are TRBV2 and TRBJ2-7, with D perhaps given as TRBD1 or TRBD2 (5 bases each). V was clipped by 8 bases and J by 3 bases, with 20 bases between them. Germline lookup yields CDR1 SNHLY and CDR2 FYNNEI. This CDR3 is 15 amino acids long. CDR3 sequence reads: CASSLRGGGYYEQYF. The CDR3 nucleotides read TGTGCCAGCTCCCTCCGGGGCGGTGGATACTACGAGCAGTACTTC.

This clonotype came up many times. The chain employs TRBV5-6 and TRBJ2-7; TRBD2 might be the D (5 bases). V gave up 4 bases and J gave up 6 bases, with 17 bases separating them. Germline lookup yields CDR1 SGHDT and CDR2 YYEEEE. CDR3 length: 14 residues. CDR3 in DNA: TGTGCCAGCAGCCACGCCGGGAAAGGGTCCGAGCAGTACTTC. This gives the protein CASSHAGKGSEQYF.

In its sample, this clonotype was seen many times. The rearrangement links TRBV5-1 to TRBJ1-6, with D maybe TRBD1 (6 bases). The germline V and J ends were trimmed by 0 bases and 10 bases, with 17 bases remaining between them. The length of the CDR3 is 16 residues. The germline V gene encodes CDR1 SGHRS and CDR2 YFSETQ. The CDR3 nucleotides are TGCGCCAGCAGCTTGGGCCCCTCAGGGGACGGATCACCCCTCCACTTT. This encodes CASSLGPSGDGSPLHF.

The table lists this clonotype with a few counts. This sequence joins TRBV29-1 and TRBJ1-2, with TRBD1 matching over 7 bases. CDR3 size: 13 residues. Germline loops: CDR1 SQVTM, CDR2 ANQGSEA. Trimming removed 6 bases from V and 7 bases from J; junction bases left unmatched: 11. This CDR3 reads CSVDDTGVGGYTF. CDR3 DNA sequence: TGCAGCGTGGACGACACAGGGGTTGGTGGCTACACCTTC.

This clonotype was picked up a small number of times. This chain connects TRBV9 to TRBJ2-3; D not certain. Germline V gene lookup returns CDR1 SGDLS and CDR2 YYNGEE. V dropped 0 bases and J dropped 3 bases, with 2 bases sitting between them. This CDR3 has 12 amino acids. DNA of the CDR3: TGTGCCAGCAGCGTAGGAACAGATACGCAGTATTTT. Protein product: CASSVGTDTQYF.